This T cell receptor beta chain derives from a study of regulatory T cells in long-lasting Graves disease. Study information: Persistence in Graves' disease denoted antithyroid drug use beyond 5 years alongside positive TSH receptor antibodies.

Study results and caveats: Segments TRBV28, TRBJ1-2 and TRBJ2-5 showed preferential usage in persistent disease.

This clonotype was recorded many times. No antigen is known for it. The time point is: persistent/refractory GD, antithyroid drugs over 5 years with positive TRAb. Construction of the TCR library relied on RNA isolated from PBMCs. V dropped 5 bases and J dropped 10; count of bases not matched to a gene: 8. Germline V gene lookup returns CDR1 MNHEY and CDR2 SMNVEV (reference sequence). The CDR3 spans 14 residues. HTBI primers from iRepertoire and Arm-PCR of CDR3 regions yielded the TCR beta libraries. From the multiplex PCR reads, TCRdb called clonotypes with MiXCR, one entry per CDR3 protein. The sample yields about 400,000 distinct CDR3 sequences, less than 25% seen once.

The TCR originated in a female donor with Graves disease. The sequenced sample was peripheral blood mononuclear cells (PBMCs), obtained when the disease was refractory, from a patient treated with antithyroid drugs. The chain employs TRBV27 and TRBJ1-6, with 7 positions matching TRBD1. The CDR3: CASSGDRVRSPLHF. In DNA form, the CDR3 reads TGTGCCAGCAGTGGCGACAGGGTTCGATCACCCCTCCACTTT.